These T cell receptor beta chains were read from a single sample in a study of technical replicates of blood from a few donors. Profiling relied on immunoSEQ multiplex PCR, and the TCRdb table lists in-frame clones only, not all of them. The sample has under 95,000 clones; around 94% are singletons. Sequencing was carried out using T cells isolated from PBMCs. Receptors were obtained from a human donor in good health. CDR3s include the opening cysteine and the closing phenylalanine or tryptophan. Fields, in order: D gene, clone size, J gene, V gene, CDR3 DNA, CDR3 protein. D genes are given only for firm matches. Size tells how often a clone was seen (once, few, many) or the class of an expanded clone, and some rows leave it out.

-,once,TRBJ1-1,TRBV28,TGTGCCAGCAGGAACCTTGTTGAGAAGAATCCTGAGCGCCTGATGAACACTGAAGCTTTCTTT,CASRNLVEKNPERLMNTEAFF
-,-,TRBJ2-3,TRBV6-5,TGTGCCAGCAGTTTGGCGGGACCGGCTCTCGCAGATACGCAGTATTTT,CASSLAGPALADTQYF
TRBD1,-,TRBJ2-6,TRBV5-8,TGTGCCAGCCGCACCGGGACAGGGCTCCCTGGGGCCAACGTCCTGACTTTC,CASRTGTGLPGANVLTF
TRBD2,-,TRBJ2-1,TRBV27,TGTGCCAGCACCCGGACTAGCGGGAGAGTCTATGAGCAGTTCTTC,CASTRTSGRVYEQFF
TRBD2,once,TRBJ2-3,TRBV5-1,TGCGCCAGCAGCCGGCGAAAGAGCGGGAGCTCTAGCACAGATACGCAGTATTTT,CASSRRKSGSSSTDTQYF
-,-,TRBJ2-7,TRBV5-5,TGTGCCAGCAGCTTGGTGGGGGCAGACTACGAGCAGTACTTC,CASSLVGADYEQYF
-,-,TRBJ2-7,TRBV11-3,TGTGCCAGCAGCAAATCCAGGATAACCTACGAGCAGTACTTC,CASSKSRITYEQYF
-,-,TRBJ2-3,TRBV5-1,TGCGCCAGCAGCCTGAGCGGAGGCGGGAATACGCAGTATTTT,CASSLSGGGNTQYF
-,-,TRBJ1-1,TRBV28,TGTGCCAGCAGTTTGAGCCACACAGGGTCCCACCAGGCTTTCTTT,CASSLSHTGSHQAFF
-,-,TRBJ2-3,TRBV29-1,TGCAGCGTTGTTAAGGCGGTACTCACAGATACGCAGTATTTT,CSVVKAVLTDTQYF
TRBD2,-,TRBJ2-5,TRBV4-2,TGTGCCAGCAGCCAAGAGGGGGGGGGAGTCCAAGAGACCCAGTACTTC,CASSQEGGGVQETQYF
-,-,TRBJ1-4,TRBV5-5,TGTGCCAGCAGCTTAGCGGGTAATGAAAAACTGTTTTTT,CASSLAGNEKLFF
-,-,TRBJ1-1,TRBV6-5,TGTGCCAGCAGCAGAGGGGGAACTGAAGCTTTCTTT,CASSRGGTEAFF
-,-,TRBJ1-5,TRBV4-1,TGCGCCAGCAGCCAAGATTCCGGGTATGGTAGCAATCAGCCCCAGCATTTT,CASSQDSGYGSNQPQHF
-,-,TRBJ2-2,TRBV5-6,TGTGCCAGCAGCTTGGTTCCCCCACAGAACACCGGGGAGCTGTTTTTT,CASSLVPPQNTGELFF
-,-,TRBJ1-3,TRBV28,TGTGCCAGCAGTTTTGGTCCGGGGATTTCTGGAAACACCATATATTTT,CASSFGPGISGNTIYF
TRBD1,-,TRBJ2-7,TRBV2,TGTGCCAGCAGGGACAGGGCCCACGAGCAGTACTTC,CASRDRAHEQYF
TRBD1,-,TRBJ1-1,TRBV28,TGTGCCACCCTAGATGGACAGGGTGAAGCTTTCTTT,CATLDGQGEAFF
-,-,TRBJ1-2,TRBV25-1,TGTGCCAGCAGTGACATACAGGGTCGCGGCTACACCTTC,CASSDIQGRGYTF
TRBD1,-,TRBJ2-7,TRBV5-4,TGTGCCAGCAGCTGGGCCGGGACAGGGCCCACCTACGAGCAGTACTTC,CASSWAGTGPTYEQYF
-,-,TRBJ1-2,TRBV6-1,TGTGCCAGCAGTGAAGCGCCCGGGAGAGATGGCTACACCTTC,CASSEAPGRDGYTF
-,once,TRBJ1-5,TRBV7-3,TGTGCCAGCAGCCCCGATCAGCCCCAGCATTTT,CASSPDQPQHF
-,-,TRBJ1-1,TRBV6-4,TGTGCCAGCAGTGACTCGTCGGTGAACACTGAAGCTTTCTTT,CASSDSSVNTEAFF
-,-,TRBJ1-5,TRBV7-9,TGTGCCAGCAGCGGATCAGGGGCGGGCAATCAGCCCCAGCATTTT,CASSGSGAGNQPQHF
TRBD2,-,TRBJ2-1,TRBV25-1,TGTGCCAGCAGTGCTACTTCGTGGGGGGGTGAGCAGTTCTTC,CASSATSWGGEQFF
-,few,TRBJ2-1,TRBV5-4,TGTGCCAGCAGCCCGATTGCGGGGAACAATGAGCAGTTCTTC,CASSPIAGNNEQFF
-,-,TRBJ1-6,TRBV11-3,TGTGCCAGCAGCTCCCGACTCTACGGTATGCCCCTCCACTTT,CASSSRLYGMPLHF
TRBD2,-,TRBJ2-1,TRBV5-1,TGCGCCAGCAGCTCGCGAAACGGGAGGCCCAACAATGAGCAGTTCTTC,CASSSRNGRPNNEQFF
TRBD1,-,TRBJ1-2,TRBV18,TGTGCCAGCTCACCCCAGGGGGTCTATGGCTACACCTTC,CASSPQGVYGYTF
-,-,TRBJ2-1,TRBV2,TGTGCCAGCAGGGATGGGGGCCCATACAATGAGCAGTTCTTC,CASRDGGPYNEQFF
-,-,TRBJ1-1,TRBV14,TGTGCCAGCAGCCAAGAGTGGAAGGGGCGCACTGAAGCTTTCTTT,CASSQEWKGRTEAFF
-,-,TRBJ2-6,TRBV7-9,TGTGCCAGCAGCTCGGAGGGGTTAGCTGGGGCCAACGTCCTGACTTTC,CASSSEGLAGANVLTF
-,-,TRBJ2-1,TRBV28,TGTGCCAGCAGTTTAAGATCCGGCTGGAGCTCCTACAATGAGCAGTTCTTC,CASSLRSGWSSYNEQFF
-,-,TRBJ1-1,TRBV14,TGTGCCAGCAGCAAAGCAACTGAAGCTTTCTTT,CASSKATEAFF
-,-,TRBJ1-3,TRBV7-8,TGTGCCAGCAGCTTCCGTCAGGCAGTCGGATTAAGCGGAAACACCATATATTTT,CASSFRQAVGLSGNTIYF
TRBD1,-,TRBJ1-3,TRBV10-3,TGTGCCACCGCGGACAGGGGAATTGAGGACACCATATATTTT,CATADRGIEDTIYF
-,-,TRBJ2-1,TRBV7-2,TGTGCCAGCAGCTTCTTCTCGAGCTCCTACAATGAGCAGTTCTTC,CASSFFSSSYNEQFF
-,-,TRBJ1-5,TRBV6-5,TGTGCCAGCAGTTACCGTTATAGCAATCAGCCCCAGCATTTT,CASSYRYSNQPQHF
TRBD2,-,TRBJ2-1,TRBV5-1,TGCGCCAGCAGCTCCGGACTAGCGGGCTTGTACAATGAGCAGTTCTTC,CASSSGLAGLYNEQFF
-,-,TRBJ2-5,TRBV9,TGTGCCAGCAGCGCCGAAGAGACCCAGTACTTC,CASSAEETQYF
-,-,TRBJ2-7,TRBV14,TGTGCCAGCAGCCTTGTACAAACTGGGCTGTTCTACGAGCAGTACTTC,CASSLVQTGLFYEQYF
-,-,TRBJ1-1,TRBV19,TGTGCCAGTAGTATATCAGGGGCCATGACTGAAGCTTTCTTT,CASSISGAMTEAFF
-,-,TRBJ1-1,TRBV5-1,TGCGCCAGCAGCTTACTACCAGAGGACACTGAAGCTTTCTTT,CASSLLPEDTEAFF
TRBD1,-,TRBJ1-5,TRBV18,TGTGCCAGCTCACACAATCCCCGGGACAGGGGAACCCTGGGGAGTAATCAGCCCCAGCATTTT,CASSHNPRDRGTLGSNQPQHF
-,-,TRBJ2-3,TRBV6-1,TGTGCCAGCAGAGTTACAGGTCCCACAGATACGCAGTATTTT,CASRVTGPTDTQYF
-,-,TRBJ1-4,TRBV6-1,TGTGCCAGCGGAGACAGGAATGAAAAACTGTTTTTT,CASGDRNEKLFF
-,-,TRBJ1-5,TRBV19,TGTGCCAGTAGTATAACGGGCAATCAGCCCCAGCATTTT,CASSITGNQPQHF
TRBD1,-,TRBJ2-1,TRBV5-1,TGCGCCAGCAGAAAGTATAACAGGGGGCTAATCGATGAGCAGTTCTTC,CASRKYNRGLIDEQFF
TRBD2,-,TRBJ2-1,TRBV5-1,TGCGCCAGCAACCCGGCTAGCGGGGGAACCTACAATGAGCAGTTCTTC,CASNPASGGTYNEQFF
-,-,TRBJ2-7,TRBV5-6,TGTGCCAGCACCCGCAGGGGATGGGTGGAGCAGTACTTC,CASTRRGWVEQYF
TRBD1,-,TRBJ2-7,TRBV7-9,TGTGCCAGCAGCGCGACAGGGGTAGACTACGAGCAGTACTTC,CASSATGVDYEQYF